This entry lists 12 T cell receptor beta chains sequenced from one sample in a study of cytomegalovirus exposure and HLA in healthy donors (dated by TCRdb to the late 2010s). Preparation of the library involved the immunoSEQ multiplex PCR assay. The multiplex PCR relied on a mix of 60 forward primers for TCR Vbeta segments and 13 reverse primers for TCR Jbeta segments. The clones in this table, taken by TCRdb from immuneACCESS, are in-frame only. Not every clone is retained; where verified, under half of the shortfall comes from an unresolved V gene, and the cause of the rest is unknown. The table for this sample lists approximately 120,000 clones; 77% of them were counted only once. Around 13% of the sample belongs to the ten largest clones. What was sequenced was PBMCs. These receptors all stem from a woman between 40 and 50 years old in good health and CMV-seropositive.

The chain joins TRBV5-1 to TRBJ1-2, with 8 bases matching TRBD1. Germline-derived CDR1 and CDR2 are SGHRS and YFSETQ. J was trimmed by 8 bases and V by 4 bases; bases with no gene match: 7. The CDR3 extends over 13 amino acids. CDR3 region: CASSLTGGSGYTF. The CDR3 coding sequence is TGCGCCAGCAGCCTAACAGGGGGGAGCGGCTACACCTTC.

This clone showed up just a few times. The chain recombines TRBV19 with TRBJ1-5; 8 nucleotides align to TRBD1. This CDR3 spans 18 amino acids. Germline V gene sequence: CDR1 LNHDA, CDR2 SQIVND (reference sequence). V shed 3 bases and J 2 bases; nucleotides not matched to a gene: 12. The CDR3 loop is CASSIPRAGGDGNQPQHF. The DNA of the CDR3 is TGTGCCAGTAGTATCCCCCGGGCAGGGGGCGACGGCAATCAGCCCCAGCATTTT.

This clone occurred once. The gene calls are TRBV28 and TRBJ1-5; possible D gene TRBD1, 5 bases. Germline CDR1 and CDR2: MDHEN and SYDVKM. V was pared by 5 bases and J by 11 bases, with 25 bases between. This CDR3 contains 16 residues. CDR3 in amino acids: CASSTLWLGAFESQHF. CDR3 sequence (DNA): TGTGCCAGCAGTACCCTTTGGTTAGGGGCATTCGAGTCCCAGCATTTT. Together with reference TRBV28 and TRBJ1-5, the CDR3 gives the full variable domain: DVKVTQSSRYLVKRTGEKVFLECVQDMDHENMFWYRQDPGLGLRLIYFSYDVKMKEKGDIPEGYSVSREKKERFSLILESASTNQTSMYLCASSTLWLGAFESQHFGDGTRLSIL.

The chain employs TRBV28 and TRBJ1-1; D unresolved. The CDR3 length is 17 residues. Germline-derived CDR1 and CDR2 are MDHEN and SYDVKM. Trimming took 6 bases from V and 1 from J, leaving 21 bases between them. The CDR3 reads CASRLPFRGGRNTEAFF. The CDR3 DNA is TGTGCCAGCAGGCTCCCCTTTCGGGGTGGGAGGAACACTGAAGCTTTCTTT. Looking up the rest from reference TRBV28 and TRBJ1-1 gives the full variable domain: DVKVTQSSRYLVKRTGEKVFLECVQDMDHENMFWYRQDPGLGLRLIYFSYDVKMKEKGDIPEGYSVSREKKERFSLILESASTNQTSMYLCASRLPFRGGRNTEAFFGQGTRLTVV.

The V call is TRBV28, the J call TRBJ2-1; TRBD2 might be the D (5 bases). The V end was cut by 4 bases, the J end by 0 bases, with 10 bases between. Germline V gives CDR1 MDHEN, CDR2 SYDVKM. CDR3 length: 15 amino acids. CDR3 sequence: CASSWTGSSYNEQFF. DNA for the CDR3: TGTGCCAGCAGTTGGACGGGAAGCTCCTACAATGAGCAGTTCTTC.

The chain recombines TRBV28 with TRBJ1-2; TRBD1 matches 10 bases. CDR3 length: 21 amino acids. The junction had 17 bases not matched to a gene; V was cut back by 1 base and J by 0 bases. Germline V gives CDR1 MDHEN, CDR2 SYDVKM. The DNA for the CDR3 is TGTGCCAGCAGTTTATCCAACTTTCAGACAGGGGGCTACGATGCTAACTATGGCTACACCTTC. This translates into CASSLSNFQTGGYDANYGYTF.

CDR3 sequence reads: CASSLGQGDNSPLHF. Here the CDR3 DNA reads TGTGCCAGCAGCTTAGGGCAGGGCGATAATTCACCCCTCCACTTT. The chain employs TRBV7-9 and TRBJ1-6; a possible D gene is TRBD1 (5 bases). The CDR3 consists of 15 residues. Deletions cut 1 base from V and 5 bases from J, with 9 bases between. Germline V gene data show CDR1 as SEHNR and CDR2 as FQNEAQ (reference sequence).

The chain recombines TRBV10-1 with TRBJ1-1; D possibly corresponds to TRBD1 (5 bases). The V gene's germline CDR1 is WNHNN and CDR2 SYGVQD (reference sequence). The V gene lost 2 bases and the J gene lost 3 bases, with 7 bases spanning the gap. The CDR3 runs 13 residues. The CDR3 protein is CASSEDSYTEAFF. The CDR3 coding sequence is TGCGCCAGCAGTGAGGACAGTTACACTGAAGCTTTCTTT.

The chain combines TRBV7-9 with TRBJ2-2; no clear D. The CDR3 contains 12 residues. CDR1 and CDR2 (germline): SEHNR, FQNEAQ (reference sequence). The ends were cut back, 2 bases at V and 6 bases at J, with 4 bases in the middle. The CDR3 DNA follows: TGTGCCAGCAGCTTACTCCCCGGGGAGCTGTTTTTT. Translation gives CASSLLPGELFF.

The chain couples TRBV5-1 to TRBJ2-4, with D possibly TRBD2 on 6 matching bases. CDR1 and CDR2 from the germline V gene are SGHRS and YFSETQ. The CDR3 sequence is 15 residues long. Deletions cut 0 bases from V and 5 bases from J, with 12 bases between. The CDR3 here is CASSLEGRNENIQYF. The CDR3, as DNA: TGCGCCAGCAGCTTGGAGGGGAGGAACGAAAACATTCAGTACTTC.

The rearrangement joins TRBV27 to TRBJ2-7; 8 bases are shared with TRBD2. V lost 8 bases and J lost 3; bases outside the gene matches: 12. This CDR3 has 15 residues. In germline, CDR1 is MNHEY, CDR2 SMNVEV (reference sequence). CDR3 coding DNA: TGTGCCAGCCTCCCCCTAGCGGGTGGAAACTACGAGCAGTACTTC. This codes for CASLPLAGGNYEQYF.

This chain uses TRBV2 with TRBJ1-4, with 9 bases matching TRBD1. This CDR3 has 14 amino acids. Germline-derived CDR1 and CDR2 are SNHLY and FYNNEI. The V gene end was trimmed by 8 bases and the J gene end by 8 bases; junction bases not matched to a gene: 9. The CDR3 loop is CASLPDRGREKLFF. In DNA, the CDR3 is TGTGCCAGCCTACCGGACAGGGGTCGGGAAAAACTGTTTTTT. Together with reference TRBV2 and TRBJ1-4, the CDR3 gives the full variable domain: EPEVTQTPSHQVTQMGQEVILRCVPISNHLYFYWYRQILGQKVEFLVSFYNNEISEKSEIFDDQFSVERPDGSNFTLKIRSTKLEDSAMYFCASLPDRGREKLFFGSGTQLSVL.